This entry features one T cell receptor beta chain sequence. The CDR3 sequence is 16 residues long. Looked up from germline, CDR1 is MNHNS and CDR2 is SASEGT. The V segment lost 3 bases and the J segment 7 bases; nucleotides outside the gene matches: 13. Only in-frame clones appear in the TCRdb table, and some are missing; sequencing was by immunoSEQ multiplex PCR. The sample has roughly 29,000 clones, nearly 95% seen once. This sample was taken from a study of OX40 agonist ivuxolimab in advanced cancers. The V and J genes are TRBV6-1 and TRBJ2-3, with 7 positions matching TRBD2. The sequence was collected from an adult with an advanced solid tumor such as melanoma, head and neck, liver or kidney cancer. The sequencing here drew on CD4+ or CD8+ T cells sorted from blood, taken in a trial of the OX40 agonist ivuxolimab. Here the CDR3 DNA reads TGTGCCAGCAGTGATTTCCCGGCGGGAGAATTAAATACGCAGTATTTT. This gives the protein CASSDFPAGELNTQYF.